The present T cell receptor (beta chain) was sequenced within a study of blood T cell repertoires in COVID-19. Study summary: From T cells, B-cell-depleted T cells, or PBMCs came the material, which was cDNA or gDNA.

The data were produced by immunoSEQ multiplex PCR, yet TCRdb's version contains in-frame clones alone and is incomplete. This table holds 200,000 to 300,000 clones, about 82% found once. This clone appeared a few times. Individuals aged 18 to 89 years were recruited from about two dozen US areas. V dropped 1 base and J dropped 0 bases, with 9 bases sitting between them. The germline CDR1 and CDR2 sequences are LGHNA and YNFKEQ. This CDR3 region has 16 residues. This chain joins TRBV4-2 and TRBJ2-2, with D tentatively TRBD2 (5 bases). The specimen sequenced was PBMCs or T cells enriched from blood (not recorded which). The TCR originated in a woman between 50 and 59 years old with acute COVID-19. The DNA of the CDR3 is TGTGCCAGCAGCCAAGTTAGCGTTTCGAACACCGGGGAGCTGTTTTTT. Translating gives CASSQVSVSNTGELFF.